The 16 T cell receptor beta chains in this list originate from one sample, sequenced in a study of CD8+ T cells in alopecia areata. Sequencing used cDNA as its template, made by extracting RNA and reverse transcribing it. Produced via immunoSEQ multiplex PCR; TCRdb's table is partial and in-frame only. The sample shows about 220,000 clones, about three fifths of them seen only once. This sample's treatment: oral pan-JAK inhibitor, 5-10 mg twice daily. The sequencing here drew on CD4+ T cells sorted from blood, taken at week 4, from a patient treated with tofacitinib. The receptors here all came from a human donor with alopecia areata.

V is TRBV18 and J is TRBJ1-5; tentative D call: TRBD1 (6 bases). The germline V and J ends were trimmed by 4 bases and 5 bases, with 9 bases remaining between them. This CDR3 is 13 amino acids long. Germline-derived CDR1 and CDR2 are KGHSH and LQKENI. DNA for the CDR3: TGTGCCAGCTCACGGACAGTCGATCAGCCCCAGCATTTT. Its protein is CASSRTVDQPQHF.

The chain recombines TRBV30 with TRBJ2-3, with D tentatively TRBD1 or TRBD2 (5 bases each). Trimming shortened V by 1 base and J by 8 bases, and 13 bases separated the two germline ends. CDR1 and CDR2 (germline): GTSNPN, SVGIG (reference sequence). The CDR3 consists of 13 residues. The DNA for the CDR3 is TGTGCCTGGAGTGGAAGGGGTGAGGGTACGCAGTATTTT. It is translated as CAWSGRGEGTQYF.

The chain carries TRBV4-3 and TRBJ2-6; the match to TRBD1 covers 9 bases. This CDR3 spans 19 amino acids. The trim removed 3 bases at V and 0 bases at J, leaving 9 bases unmatched. From germline, CDR1 is LGHNA and CDR2 YSLEER. Here the CDR3 DNA reads TGCGCCAGCAGCCATTTCGGGACAGGGCCAAGCTCTGGGGCCAACGTCCTGACTTTC. It is translated as CASSHFGTGPSSGANVLTF.

The rearrangement joins TRBV7-2 to TRBJ2-7; 8 nucleotides agree with TRBD2. Trimming removed 4 bases from V and 9 bases from J; junction bases left unmatched: 11. The CDR3 extends over 14 amino acids. Germline V gives CDR1 SGHTA, CDR2 FQGNSA. CDR3: CASSSSTSAEGQYF. In DNA, the CDR3 is TGTGCCAGCAGCTCCTCGACTAGCGCCGAGGGGCAGTACTTC.

A few counts support this clone. The gene calls are TRBV30 and TRBJ1-6; no reliable D call. V was cut by 4 bases and J by 10 bases, with 14 bases left in between. In germline, CDR1 is GTSNPN, CDR2 SVGIG (reference sequence). This CDR3 is built from 13 residues. The CDR3 DNA is TGTGCCTGGACAGATCGTGGCTTATCACCCCTCCACTTT. Translation: CAWTDRGLSPLHF.

The chain uses TRBV5-1 and TRBJ1-1; D gene unclear. The CDR3 spans 11 residues. The V end was cut by 4 bases, the J end by 2 bases, with 3 bases between. The germline V gene has CDR1 SGHRS and CDR2 YFSETQ. The CDR3 spells CASSQNTEAFF. CDR3 coding DNA: TGCGCCAGCAGCCAAAACACTGAAGCTTTCTTT.

Only one count was recorded for this clone. The genes are TRBV30 and TRBJ2-3; 12 positions agree with TRBD2. V lost 2 bases to trimming and J lost 0 bases; unmatched junction nucleotides: 3. CDR1 GTSNPN and CDR2 SVGIG come from the germline V gene (reference sequence). The CDR3 is 16 residues long. This CDR3 reads CAWSPGLAGSTDTQYF. DNA of the CDR3: TGTGCCTGGAGTCCCGGACTAGCGGGAAGCACAGATACGCAGTATTTT.

This clone has a count of ten or more. This sequence joins TRBV7-2 and TRBJ2-3; 7 nucleotides line up with TRBD2. This CDR3 has 17 amino acids. The junction had 14 bases not matched to a gene; V was cut back by 6 bases and J by 2 bases. The germline V gene has CDR1 SGHTA and CDR2 FQGNSA. CDR3 protein: CASSSRQGRGFTDTQYF. In nucleotides, the CDR3 is TGTGCCAGCAGTTCACGGCAAGGGAGGGGATTCACAGATACGCAGTATTTT.

This clone was counted many times. CDR3: CASSLRLAGNNEQFF. The CDR3 nucleotides read TGTGCCAGCAGCTTACGACTAGCGGGGAACAATGAGCAGTTCTTC. This chain connects TRBV7-3 to TRBJ2-1; TRBD2 matches 11 bases. V lost 2 bases to trimming and J lost 5 bases; unmatched junction nucleotides: 2. This CDR3 is built from 15 residues. Germline assignment: CDR1 SGHTA and CDR2 FQGTGA. The whole variable domain, filled in from reference TRBV7-3 and TRBJ2-1, reads GAGVSQTPSNKVTEKGKYVELRCDPISGHTALYWYRQSLGQGPEFLIYFQGTGAADDSGLPNDRFFAVRPEGSVSTLKIQRTERGDSAVYLCASSLRLAGNNEQFFGPGTRLTVL.

The chain is built from TRBV29-1 and TRBJ2-1, with no clear D. Germline-derived CDR1 and CDR2 are SQVTM and ANQGSEA. V lost 7 bases, J lost 2 bases, and 12 bases lay in between. This CDR3 comprises 13 residues. The CDR3 is CSGASSPYNEQFF. CDR3 bases: TGCAGCGGGGCGTCCTCCCCCTACAATGAGCAGTTCTTC.

About this clone itself: Other DNA sequences in the same sample also yield this CDR3. The chain joins TRBV9 to TRBJ1-5; D is undetermined. Trimming shortened V by 2 bases and J by 1 base, and 4 bases separated the two germline ends. CDR1 SGDLS and CDR2 YYNGEE come from the germline V gene. CDR3 length: 13 amino acids. CDR3 residues: CASSVGSNQPQHF. CDR3 DNA sequence: TGTGCCAGCAGCGTTGGGAGCAATCAGCCCCAGCATTTT.

V and J are TRBV7-2 and TRBJ2-5, with D hard to call. This CDR3 spans 13 amino acids. Trimming cost V 4 bases and J 4 bases, with 10 bases left between them. CDR1 and CDR2 from the germline V gene are SGHTA and FQGNSA. CDR3 coding DNA: TGTGCCAGCAGCTCCCAGGTGGGAGAGACCCAGTACTTC. This encodes CASSSQVGETQYF.

CDR3 nucleotide sequence: TGCGCCAGCAGCCGGGGAGAGGGCTGGCCAGGCAGCTCCTACGAGCAGTACTTC. Encoded protein: CASSRGEGWPGSSYEQYF. The rearrangement joins TRBV5-1 to TRBJ2-7; weak D call: TRBD2 (5 bases). From germline, CDR1 is SGHRS and CDR2 YFSETQ. V was shortened by 4 bases and J by 0 bases, with 23 bases between the two germline ends. The CDR3 is 18 residues long.

This clone was counted once. The rearrangement links TRBV2 to TRBJ2-5; 7 bases are a match to TRBD1. CDR3 length equals 13 residues. Unmatched junction bases numbered 7, after V lost 7 bases and J lost 5 bases. CDR1 is SNHLY and CDR2 is FYNNEI in the germline V gene. Written as DNA, the CDR3 is TGTGCCAGCAAACAGGGGATTGGGGAGACCCAGTACTTC. Residues: CASKQGIGETQYF.

The sample holds a few counts of this clone. This chain uses TRBV14 with TRBJ2-1; D is ambiguous. V shed 0 bases and J shed 15 bases, with 12 bases lying between them. Germline-derived CDR1 and CDR2 are SGHDN and FVKESK. CDR3 length: 12 residues. CDR3 nucleotides: TGTGCCAGCAGCCAAGATCTGAGGATCCTGTTCTTC. It specifies CASSQDLRILFF.

The chain recombines TRBV27 with TRBJ2-5; D gene ambiguous. Per germline, CDR1 MNHEY and CDR2 SMNVEV (reference sequence). Trimming pared 6 bases from V and 2 bases from J, leaving 10 bases between. The CDR3 totals 13 residues. The CDR3 spells CASSSTIQETQYF. DNA of the CDR3: TGTGCCAGCAGCTCGACCATACAAGAGACCCAGTACTTC.